This T cell receptor beta chain originates from a study of T cells in Graves' hyperthyroidism and ophthalmopathy. Study overall: Peripheral blood was drawn at first diagnosis, prior to all treatment.

The investigators amplified TCR beta CDR3 regions from RNA transcripts. The study used the HTBI primer set for a first-round RT-PCR of the TCR CDR3. One entry per CDR3 protein results from TCRdb running MiXCR on the multiplex PCR reads. The data show hundreds of thousands of distinct CDR3 sequences, 15% to 19% seen once. Exclusion of a patient resulted from uncontrolled infection, other autoimmune disease, pregnancy or lactation. This clonotype has more than one count but fewer than ten. J was trimmed by 0 bases and V by 3 bases; bases with no gene match: 8. Germline-derived CDR1 and CDR2 are LNHDA and SQIVND (reference sequence). The CDR3 contains 18 residues.

The rearrangement joins TRBV19 to TRBJ2-6, with 7 bases that match TRBD1. The receptor was derived from a woman under 30 with Graves' hyperthyroidism. Sequenced: blood. CDR3 coding DNA: TGTGCCAGTAGTATTTCCCTTACAGGGGCCTCTGGGGCCAACGTCCTGACTTTC. Encoded protein: CASSISLTGASGANVLTF.